These 20 T cell receptor beta chains originate from one sample sequenced in a study of blood T cell repertoires in COVID-19. Assay: immunoSEQ multiplex PCR; the TCRdb copy retains only in-frame clones and omits some. The table shows roughly 400,000 clones, with around 91% occurring only once. The sample consisted of PBMCs or T cells enriched from blood (not recorded which). The receptors come from a man aged 25-45 years who had recovered from COVID-19.

The chain combines TRBV7-9 with TRBJ1-1; 12 bases align to TRBD1. V shed 5 bases, J shed 10 bases, and the junction held 17 bases outside the gene matches. Germline CDR1 SEHNR, CDR2 FQNEAQ (reference sequence). The CDR3 is 17 amino acids. The CDR3 nucleotides are TGTGCCAGCAGCCCTACCCAGGGGGGACAGGGGGCTTCAGGAGCTTTCTTT. Residues: CASSPTQGGQGASGAFF.

The CDR3, as DNA: TGTGCCAGCAGCGGGACAGGATACAATGAGCAGTTCTTC. This codes for CASSGTGYNEQFF. The chain couples TRBV2 to TRBJ2-1; 8 positions match TRBD1. V gave up 6 bases and J gave up 4 bases; unmatched junction bases: 2. Germline lookup yields CDR1 SNHLY and CDR2 FYNNEI. CDR3 length: 13 residues.

V and J are TRBV11-2 and TRBJ2-7; TRBD1 aligns across 7 bases. Germline lookup yields CDR1 SGHAT and CDR2 FQNNGV. CDR3 length equals 13 residues. V lost 2 bases, J lost 2 bases, and 0 bases stayed unmatched. The CDR3 loop reads CASSLQGAYEQYF. The DNA for the CDR3 is TGTGCCAGCAGCTTACAGGGGGCCTACGAGCAGTACTTC. The whole variable domain, filled in from reference TRBV11-2 and TRBJ2-7, reads EAGVAQSPRYKIIEKRQSVAFWCNPISGHATLYWYQQILGQGPKLLIQFQNNGVVDDSQLPKDRFSAERLKGVDSTLKIQPAKLEDSAVYLCASSLQGAYEQYFGPGTRLTVT.

The chain joins TRBV30 to TRBJ2-7; maybe TRBD2 (7 bases). V was pared by 5 bases and J by 5 bases, with 19 bases between. Germline CDR1 is GTSNPN and CDR2 is SVGIG (reference sequence). This CDR3 comprises 14 residues. The CDR3 spells CAWGTGRVRHEQYF. The CDR3 bases are TGTGCCTGGGGCACAGGGAGGGTCCGACACGAGCAGTACTTC.

This chain connects TRBV2 to TRBJ1-4, with a possible D match to TRBD1 (6 bases). This CDR3 is built from 15 residues. V gave up 5 bases and J gave up 4 bases, with 14 bases separating them. Germline lookup yields CDR1 SNHLY and CDR2 FYNNEI. CDR3 sequence: CASSPSGDGNEKLFF. In DNA form, the CDR3 reads TGTGCCAGCAGTCCGTCAGGGGATGGTAATGAAAAACTGTTTTTT.

The V call is TRBV30, the J call TRBJ1-3; the match to TRBD1 covers 8 bases. V lost 5 bases to trimming and J lost 1 base; unmatched junction nucleotides: 7. CDR1 and CDR2 from the germline V gene are GTSNPN and SVGIG (reference sequence). The CDR3 is 15 residues long. The CDR3 region is CAWQQGVVSGNTIYF. The CDR3 bases are TGTGCCTGGCAACAGGGGGTTGTTTCTGGAAACACCATATATTTT.

This chain uses TRBV30 with TRBJ2-5; 9 bases fit TRBD2. This CDR3 spans 14 amino acids. V shed 1 base and J 4 bases; nucleotides not matched to a gene: 4. Germline V gene data show CDR1 as GTSNPN and CDR2 as SVGIG (reference sequence). The DNA of the CDR3 is TGTGCCTGGAGTGGGGCGGGAGGGGGAGAGACCCAGTACTTC. The encoded protein is CAWSGAGGGETQYF. The full variable domain, its missing parts supplied by reference TRBV30 and TRBJ2-5, is SQTIHQWPATLVQPVGSPLSLECTVEGTSNPNLYWYRQAAGRGLQLLFYSVGIGQISSEVPQNLSASRPQDRQFILSSKKLLLSDSGFYLCAWSGAGGGETQYFGPGTRLLVL.

This rearrangement joins TRBV14 to TRBJ1-2; no clear D gene. Trimming removed 4 bases at V and 4 bases at J, with 10 bases between. CDR3 length: 13 amino acids. Germline loops: CDR1 SGHDN, CDR2 FVKESK. CDR3 in amino acids: CASSPNSPYGYTF. In DNA form, the CDR3 reads TGTGCCAGCAGCCCAAACAGCCCCTATGGCTACACCTTC. Drawing the rest from reference TRBV14 and TRBJ1-2, the complete variable domain is EAGVTQFPSHSVIEKGQTVTLRCDPISGHDNLYWYRRVMGKEIKFLLHFVKESKQDESGMPNNRFLAERTGGTYSTLKVQPAELEDSGVYFCASSPNSPYGYTFGSGTRLTVV.

The chain joins TRBV11-3 to TRBJ2-1; 12 nucleotides match TRBD2. With V trimmed by 4 bases and J by 15 bases, 4 bases remained unmatched. This CDR3 is built from 12 residues. Germline CDR1 SGHNT, CDR2 YENEEA. The CDR3 sequence is CASSSTSGRLFF. As DNA, the CDR3 is TGTGCCAGCAGCTCGACTAGCGGGAGACTGTTCTTC.

The rearrangement uses TRBV10-1 and TRBJ2-2, with TRBD1 matching over 7 bases. The ends lost 6 bases at V and 1 base at J; junction bases unmatched: 5. Germline V gene data show CDR1 as WNHNN and CDR2 as SYGVQD (reference sequence). The CDR3 runs 15 residues. In DNA, the CDR3 is TGCGCCAGCAGCCCGGGACAGTTGAACACCGGGGAGCTGTTTTTT. It translates to CASSPGQLNTGELFF.

V is TRBV5-1 and J is TRBJ2-1, with 11 positions matching TRBD2. This CDR3 has 14 amino acids. V shed 4 bases and J 8 bases; nucleotides not matched to a gene: 5. Germline lookup yields CDR1 SGHRS and CDR2 YFSETQ. The CDR3 coding sequence is TGCGCCAGCAGCGCGGGACTAGCGGCCCATGAGCAGTTCTTC. Protein product: CASSAGLAAHEQFF.

The chain joins TRBV4-1 to TRBJ1-4; D is unresolved. V gave up 0 bases and J gave up 0 bases, with 11 bases separating them. Germline V gene data show CDR1 as MGHRA and CDR2 as YSYEKL. The CDR3 has 17 residues. For the CDR3, the DNA is TGCGCCAGCAGCCAAGATGCCGGGAGCCCAACTAATGAAAAACTGTTTTTT. This encodes CASSQDAGSPTNEKLFF.

With respect to this clone: Other DNA sequences in this specimen translate into the identical CDR3. The V gene is TRBV5-1, the J gene TRBJ2-1; no definite D call. Germline CDR1 reads SGHRS; CDR2 reads YFSETQ. The CDR3 covers 13 residues. V was pared by 2 bases and J by 3 bases, with 6 bases between. The CDR3 DNA reads as TGCGCCAGCAGCTTATCTAGCTACAATGAGCAGTTCTTC. Protein: CASSLSSYNEQFF.

V gene TRBV18 combines with J gene TRBJ1-2, with 9 bases fitting TRBD1. Germline V gene sequence: CDR1 KGHSH, CDR2 LQKENI. The length of the CDR3 is 16 residues. Trimming cost V 4 bases and J 0 bases; bases outside gene matches: 6. CDR3 nucleotides: TGTGCCAGCTCACGGGACAGGGTGGAAGCTAACTATGGCTACACCTTC. Translating it yields CASSRDRVEANYGYTF.

The genes are TRBV9 and TRBJ2-3; D is unclear. Germline V lookup: CDR1 SGDLS, CDR2 YYNGEE. The CDR3 is 11 amino acids. V was pared by 4 bases and J by 6 bases, with 6 bases between. In DNA form, the CDR3 reads TGTGCCAGCAGCTCGCGCGATACGCAGTATTTT. Amino acids: CASSSRDTQYF.

This clone occurred a few times. This chain joins TRBV7-9 and TRBJ1-1, with D possibly TRBD1 on 5 matching bases. The length of the CDR3 is 13 residues. V lost 3 bases to trimming and J lost 6 bases, with 11 bases between them. CDR1 and CDR2 from the germline V gene are SEHNR and FQNEAQ (reference sequence). CDR3 loop: CASSFAQGPEAFF. CDR3 sequence (DNA): TGTGCCAGCAGCTTTGCGCAGGGCCCTGAAGCTTTCTTT. Full variable domain (rest looked up from reference TRBV7-9 and TRBJ1-1): DTGVSQNPRHKITKRGQNVTFRCDPISEHNRLYWYRQTLGQGPEFLTYFQNEAQLEKSRLLSDRFSAERPKGSFSTLEIQRTEQGDSAMYLCASSFAQGPEAFFGQGTRLTVV.

The gene calls are TRBV29-1 and TRBJ2-7, with TRBD2 matching over 8 bases. Trimming removed 1 base from V and 4 bases from J; junction bases left unmatched: 12. The germline gives CDR1 SQVTM, CDR2 ANQGSEA. The CDR3 contains 16 residues. In DNA form, the CDR3 reads TGCAGCGTTGAAGTGGTACGTCCGGCTAGCGGGTACGAGCAGTACTTC. Translated: CSVEVVRPASGYEQYF.

This chain uses TRBV2 with TRBJ1-2; D is unresolved. The CDR3 totals 14 residues. Per the germline V gene, CDR1 is SNHLY and CDR2 is FYNNEI. Trimming cost V 2 bases and J 5 bases, with 12 bases left between them. In DNA, the CDR3 is TGTGCCAGCAGTGAATCCCACGGGTTGTATGGCTACACCTTC. Its protein is CASSESHGLYGYTF.

This rearrangement joins TRBV3-1 (or the pseudogene TRBV3-2) to TRBJ1-2; D perhaps matches TRBD1 (6 bases). The CDR3 has 16 amino acids. Germline V CDR1 and CDR2: LGHDT, YNNKEL (reference sequence). Trimming took 3 bases from V and 0 from J, leaving 14 bases between them. CDR3 protein: CASSQAEGVANYGYTF. The CDR3 DNA reads TGTGCCAGCAGCCAGGCCGAGGGGGTAGCTAACTATGGCTACACCTTC.

The J gene is TRBJ2-2, the V gene TRBV4-1, with TRBD2 matching over 10 bases. The CDR3 runs 14 residues. V was pared by 7 bases and J by 2 bases, with 1 base of the junction left unmatched. Germline V gene lookup returns CDR1 MGHRA and CDR2 YSYEKL. Written as DNA, the CDR3 is TGCGCCAGCACTAGCGGGGGAAACACCGGGGAGCTGTTTTTT. Amino acids: CASTSGGNTGELFF.